What follows are 17 T cell receptor beta chains derived from one specimen sequenced in a study of graft-versus-host responses after intestinal transplantation. These receptors have no identified antigens. Data came from immunoSEQ multiplex PCR; TCRdb stores just in-frame clones and leaves some out. The sample records around 97,000 clones, 91% being singletons. This specimen consisted of unstimulated CD4+ T cells sorted from spleen or lymph node cells, obtained before transplant. All receptors come from a human donor who was the organ donor for an intestinal transplant.

This chain joins TRBV7-2 and TRBJ2-5; 12 nucleotides agree with TRBD1. The CDR3 is 15 residues long. J was trimmed by 4 bases and V by 4 bases; bases with no gene match: 4. The germline V gene has CDR1 SGHTA and CDR2 FQGNSA. CDR3 sequence (DNA): TGTGCCAGCAGCTGGGGACAGGGGGCACGAGAGACCCAGTACTTC. It is translated as CASSWGQGARETQYF.

The V and J genes are TRBV6-5 and TRBJ2-3; no reliable D call. This CDR3 comprises 15 residues. V was clipped by 4 bases and J by 0 bases, with 11 bases between them. From germline, CDR1 is MNHEY and CDR2 SVGAGI. The CDR3 sequence is CASSLSVPSTDTQYF. Written as DNA, the CDR3 is TGTGCCAGCAGTTTATCAGTACCTAGCACAGATACGCAGTATTTT.

This clone was counted a single time. The rearrangement joins TRBV6-6 to TRBJ2-5; a possible D gene is TRBD1 (6 bases). Looked up from germline, CDR1 is MNHNY and CDR2 is SVGAGI (reference sequence). V was cut by 0 bases and J by 5 bases, with 13 bases left in between. The CDR3 sequence is 15 residues long. CDR3 nucleotides: TGTGCCAGCAGTTACTCAAACAGGGTGGCGGAGACCCAGTACTTC. Protein sequence: CASSYSNRVAETQYF.

This sequence joins TRBV27 and TRBJ2-3; TRBD1 is a possible D gene (5 bases). Trimming cost V 3 bases and J 6 bases, with 10 bases left between them. There are 13 residues in the CDR3. CDR1 and CDR2 (germline): MNHEY, SMNVEV (reference sequence). CDR3 region: CASSLSRVDTQYF. For the CDR3, the DNA is TGTGCCAGCAGTTTGAGCAGGGTGGATACGCAGTATTTT.

The rearrangement links TRBV10-1 to TRBJ2-7, with D maybe TRBD2 (5 bases). Trimming cost V 7 bases and J 5 bases, with 18 bases left between them. The CDR3 runs 14 residues. The germline gives CDR1 WNHNN, CDR2 SYGVQD (reference sequence). Here the CDR3 DNA reads TGCGCCAGCACCGGAGGCCGTGATAAGGACGAGCAGTACTTC. Its translation is CASTGGRDKDEQYF.

The chain carries TRBV6-6 and TRBJ2-1; 13 bases match TRBD2. The CDR3 consists of 16 residues. J was trimmed by 8 bases and V by 5 bases; bases with no gene match: 9. Germline CDR1 MNHNY, CDR2 SVGAGI (reference sequence). The CDR3 coding sequence is TGTGCCAGCAGTGCCTTGACTAGCGGGGGGTATTATGAGCAGTTCTTC. It codes for CASSALTSGGYYEQFF.

V gene TRBV4-3 combines with J gene TRBJ2-5, with D perhaps matching TRBD1 (5 bases). The end of the DNA aligns better with TRBJ2-7, so the J call may be wrong. In germline, CDR1 is LGHNA, CDR2 YSLEER. The CDR3 contains 13 residues. CDR3 DNA: TGCGCCAGCAGCCAAGACAGGGACTACGAGCAGTACTTC. It is translated as CASSQDRDYEQYF.

This rearrangement joins TRBV4-3 to TRBJ2-7; D possibly corresponds to TRBD1 (7 bases). Trimming pared 0 bases from V and 4 bases from J, leaving 10 bases between. The CDR3 has 14 residues. Germline V gives CDR1 LGHNA, CDR2 YSLEER. CDR3 nucleotides: TGCGCCAGCAGCCAAGAACAGGGGACTTACGAGCAGTACTTC. This translates into CASSQEQGTYEQYF.

The chain is built from TRBV27 and TRBJ2-2; D not certain. V lost 5 bases and J 1 base, leaving 8 bases between the germline ends. Germline V gene data show CDR1 as MNHEY and CDR2 as SMNVEV (reference sequence). The length of the CDR3 is 14 residues. CDR3 sequence reads: CASSPTVNTGELFF. For the CDR3, the DNA is TGTGCCAGCAGTCCTACAGTGAACACCGGGGAGCTGTTTTTT.

The chain joins TRBV7-9 to TRBJ2-1, with 9 nucleotides matching TRBD1. There are 13 residues in the CDR3. J gave up 9 bases and V 6 bases, and 6 bases lay outside the gene matches. Germline CDR1 SEHNR, CDR2 FQNEAQ (reference sequence). As DNA, the CDR3 is TGTGCCAGCAGACTACAGGGGGCCAGTGAGCAGTTCTTC. Amino acid sequence: CASRLQGASEQFF. The full variable domain, its missing parts supplied by reference TRBV7-9 and TRBJ2-1, is DTGVSQNPRHKITKRGQNVTFRCDPISEHNRLYWYRQTLGQGPEFLTYFQNEAQLEKSRLLSDRFSAERPKGSFSTLEIQRTEQGDSAMYLCASRLQGASEQFFGPGTRLTVL.

The sample holds one count of this clone. The chain has TRBV2 and TRBJ2-5; 7 nucleotides agree with TRBD1. The closer fit of TRBJ2-7 to the DNA end suggests the J call may be wrong. The CDR3 extends over 13 amino acids. Looked up from germline, CDR1 is SNHLY and CDR2 is FYNNEI. The chain's CDR3 is CASSAGGSYEQYF. The CDR3 region has the DNA TGTGCCAGCAGTGCAGGGGGCTCCTACGAGCAGTACTTC.

The chain joins TRBV6-5 to TRBJ1-5, with D possibly matching TRBD1 (6 bases). Germline V gene data show CDR1 as MNHEY and CDR2 as SVGAGI. The CDR3 totals 15 residues. Between the trimmed V and J ends, which lost 5 bases and 8 bases, there was a span of 19 bases. This CDR3 is CASSPRDTRKEPQHF. CDR3 bases: TGTGCCAGCAGTCCAAGGGACACAAGGAAGGAGCCCCAGCATTTT.

This chain links TRBV28 with TRBJ1-2; 8 bases line up with TRBD1. Germline assignment: CDR1 MDHEN and CDR2 SYDVKM. After removal of 6 bases from V and 3 bases from J, the junction contained 9 bases not matched to a gene. This CDR3 contains 15 residues. The CDR3 nucleotides read TGTGCCAGCAGGAGGGACAGGAGGATGGACTATGGCTACACCTTC. Amino acids: CASRRDRRMDYGYTF.

J is TRBJ1-2 and V is TRBV12-5; tentatively, D is TRBD1 (6 bases). The CDR3 is made up of 18 amino acids. Germline CDR1 LGHNT, CDR2 FRNRAP. Deletions cut 6 bases from V and 5 bases from J, with 28 bases between. CDR3 in DNA: TGTGCTAGTGGATCCTCGACACGGACAGACCTATCGCGGTATGGCTACACCTTC. Protein sequence: CASGSSTRTDLSRYGYTF.

The chain combines TRBV19 with TRBJ1-5; the D is unclear. The germline V and J ends were trimmed by 3 bases and 0 bases, with 21 bases remaining between them. The CDR3 totals 19 residues. Germline lookup yields CDR1 LNHDA and CDR2 SQIVND (reference sequence). The CDR3 DNA is TGTGCCAGTAGTATCCCAACCCGAGGGCACAAATATAGCAATCAGCCCCAGCATTTT. Translated, it gives CASSIPTRGHKYSNQPQHF. Full variable domain (rest looked up from reference TRBV19 and TRBJ1-5): DGGITQSPKYLFRKEGQNVTLSCEQNLNHDAMYWYRQDPGQGLRLIYYSQIVNDFQKGDIAEGYSVSREKKESFPLTVTSAQKNPTAFYLCASSIPTRGHKYSNQPQHFGDGTRLSIL.

The CDR3 region is CASSVEPNTEAFF. CDR3 nucleotides: TGTGCCAGCAGCGTAGAGCCGAACACTGAAGCTTTCTTT. This chain joins TRBV9 and TRBJ1-1; D unclear. Trimming pared 0 bases from V and 1 base from J, leaving 4 bases between. The CDR3 is 13 residues long. Per the germline V gene, CDR1 is SGDLS and CDR2 is YYNGEE.

This clone showed up just once. V is TRBV19 and J is TRBJ1-5; D uncertain. CDR1 is LNHDA, CDR2 SQIVND, per germline (reference sequence). Trimming stripped 1 base from V and 0 bases from J, with 10 bases between. The CDR3 covers 16 residues. The CDR3 DNA is TGTGCCAGTAGTATAGCGGAGACTTATAGCAATCAGCCCCAGCATTTT. It codes for CASSIAETYSNQPQHF.